This T cell receptor beta chain was obtained from a study of blood T cell repertoires in COVID-19. Study context: Acute and convalescent COVID-19 specimens originated in the United States, Italy and Spain. T cells, B-cell-depleted T cells, or PBMCs supplied cDNA or gDNA.

In the original workflow: Reference gene primer amplification gave estimated nucleated cell counts. The assay was immunoSEQ multiplex PCR, and TCRdb's table has in-frame clones only and misses some. The V and J calls and the clone size are those of that table, but D and trimming were determined from the DNA. Of almost 200,000 clones in the sample, 86% are singletons; the top ten hold 0.6% to 1%. The receptor was derived from a woman in her 70s with acute or convalescent COVID-19. Sequencing input: peripheral blood.

The DNA of the CDR3 is TGTGCCAGCAGCCCAGCTAGCGGGGGGGGCTTCGGCACAGATACGCAGTATTTT. Translating it yields CASSPASGGGFGTDTQYF. The chain is built from TRBV7-9 and TRBJ2-3, with 12 bases fitting TRBD2. After removal of 5 bases from V and 1 base from J, the junction contained 10 bases not matched to a gene. This CDR3 is built from 18 residues. Germline V gene data show CDR1 as SEHNR and CDR2 as FQNEAQ (reference sequence). Based on the CDR3 plus reference TRBV7-9 and TRBJ2-3, the full variable domain is DTGVSQNPRHKITKRGQNVTFRCDPISEHNRLYWYRQTLGQGPEFLTYFQNEAQLEKSRLLSDRFSAERPKGSFSTLEIQRTEQGDSAMYLCASSPASGGGFGTDTQYFGPGTRLTVL.